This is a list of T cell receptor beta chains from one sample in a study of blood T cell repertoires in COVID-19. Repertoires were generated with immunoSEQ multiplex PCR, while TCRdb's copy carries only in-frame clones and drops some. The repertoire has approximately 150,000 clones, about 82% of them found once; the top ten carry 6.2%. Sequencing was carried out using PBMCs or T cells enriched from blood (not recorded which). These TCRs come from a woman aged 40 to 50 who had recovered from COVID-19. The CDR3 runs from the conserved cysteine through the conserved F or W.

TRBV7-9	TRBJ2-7	CASSFRQDEQYF
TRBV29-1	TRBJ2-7	CSVTYGQGGYEQYF
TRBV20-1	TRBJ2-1	CSAGRSDEQFF
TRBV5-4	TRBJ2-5	CASSLKRELGGETQYF
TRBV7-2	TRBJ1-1	CASTYQLGSEAFF
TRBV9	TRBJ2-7	CASSARTGGSEQYF
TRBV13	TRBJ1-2	CASSLGRVYYGYTF
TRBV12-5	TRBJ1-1	CASGLSGEAEAFF
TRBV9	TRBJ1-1	CASNSGTANTEAFF
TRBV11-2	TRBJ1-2	CASSLKGQGLGDGYTF
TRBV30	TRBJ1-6	CAWNPGQGAPLHF
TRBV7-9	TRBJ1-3	CASSLGYQAGLSGNTIYF
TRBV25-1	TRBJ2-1	CASSDSRSRGEQFF
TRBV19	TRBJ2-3	CASRYQEGHADTQYF
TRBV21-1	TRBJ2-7	CASSIGLSYEQYF
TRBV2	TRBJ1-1	CASSRDRPVNTEAFF
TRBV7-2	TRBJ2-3	CASSHQSGGGTSTDTQYF
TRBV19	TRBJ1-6	CASSLKTGRYSPLHF
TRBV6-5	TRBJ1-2	CASSYHLARALDGYTF
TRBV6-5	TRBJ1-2	CASSQGQGSRYTF
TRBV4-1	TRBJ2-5	CASSRSGLEAETQYF
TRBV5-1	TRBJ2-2	CASSRDSISINPRDTGELFF
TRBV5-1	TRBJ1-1	CASSLDRVDTEAFF
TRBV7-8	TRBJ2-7	CASSSRDRVYEQYF
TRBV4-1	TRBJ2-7	CASRAGVRGGYEQYF
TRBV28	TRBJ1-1	CAIKSTNTEAFF
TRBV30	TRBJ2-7	CAWSVLVGGAIHEQYF
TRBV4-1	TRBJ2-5	CASSRGVYQETQYF
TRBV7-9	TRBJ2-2	CAPGDSNTGELFF
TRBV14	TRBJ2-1	CASSPALAGYNEQFF
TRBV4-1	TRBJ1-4	CASSINPGTDEKLFF
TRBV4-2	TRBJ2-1	CASSPQTSGSGNEQFF